The entry below gives a single T cell receptor beta chain sequence along with its context. Its antigen is not identified. V was shortened by 1 base and J by 6 bases, with 16 bases between the two germline ends. The CDR3 contains 16 residues. TCR beta rearrangements were amplified from peripheral blood genomic DNA. A mixed TRB-A/B primer pool amplified rearranged TRB by multiplex touch-down PCR. TCRdb re-derived calls from the multiplex PCR reads in MiXCR, one entry per CDR3 protein. The sample holds about 2,500 distinct CDR3 sequences; roughly 30% are singletons and the top ten take approximately 30%. This entry is derived from a study of T cell repertoires in aging, cancer and after chemotherapy. On the study more broadly: Patients with glioblastoma brain tumors were sampled before and after temozolomide-based therapy. The full dataset contained millions of TCR reads.

General observations from the study: In each cancer cohort, median generation probability increased across chemotherapy, suggesting thymic output rebounded.

Material for sequencing was blood. The receptor was isolated from a human donor with a solid tumor. The J gene is TRBJ2-1, the V gene TRBV12-3 or TRBV12-4; possible D gene TRBD2, 7 bases. The CDR3 sequence: CASSLGVGGPFNEQFF. The CDR3 DNA sequence: TGTGCCAGCAGTTTAGGGGTGGGGGGGCCTTTCAATGAGCAGTTCTTC.